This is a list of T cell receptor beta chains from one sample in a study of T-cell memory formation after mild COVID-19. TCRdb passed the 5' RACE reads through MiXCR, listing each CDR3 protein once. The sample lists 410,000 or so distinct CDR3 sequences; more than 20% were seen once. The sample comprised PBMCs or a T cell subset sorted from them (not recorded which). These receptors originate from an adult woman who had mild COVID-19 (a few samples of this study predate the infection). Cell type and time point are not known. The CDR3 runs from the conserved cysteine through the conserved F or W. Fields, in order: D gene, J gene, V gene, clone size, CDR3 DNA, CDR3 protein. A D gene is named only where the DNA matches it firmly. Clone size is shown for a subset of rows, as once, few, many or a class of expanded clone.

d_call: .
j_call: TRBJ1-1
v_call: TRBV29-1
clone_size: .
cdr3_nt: TGCAGCGTATCATTCGGACACCTTGAAGCTTTCTTT
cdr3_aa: CSVSFGHLEAFF

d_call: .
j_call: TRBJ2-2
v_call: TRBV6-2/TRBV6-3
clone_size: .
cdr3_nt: TGTGCCAGCAGTTACGAGCCATCCCGAGCCGGGGAGCTGTTTTTT
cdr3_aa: CASSYEPSRAGELFF

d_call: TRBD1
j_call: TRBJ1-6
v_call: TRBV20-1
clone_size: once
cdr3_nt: TGCAGTGCTAGACACGACAGGGGCTCCTATAATTCACCCCTCCACTTT
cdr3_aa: CSARHDRGSYNSPLHF

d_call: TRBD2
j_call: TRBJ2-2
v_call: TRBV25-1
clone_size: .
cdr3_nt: TGTGCCAGCAGTAAACTAGCGGGGAACACCGGGGAGCTGTTTTTT
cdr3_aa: CASSKLAGNTGELFF

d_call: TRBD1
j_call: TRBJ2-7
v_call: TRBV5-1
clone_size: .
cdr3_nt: TGCGCCAGCAGCCTACACAGCCCGGGGACAGACTACTCCTACGAGCAGTACTTC
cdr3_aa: CASSLHSPGTDYSYEQYF

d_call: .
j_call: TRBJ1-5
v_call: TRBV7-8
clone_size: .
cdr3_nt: TGTGCCAGCAGCTTAGACCCCCTGGCCAATCAGCCCCAGCATTTT
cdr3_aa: CASSLDPLANQPQHF

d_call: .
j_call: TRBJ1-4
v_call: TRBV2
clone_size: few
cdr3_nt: TGTGCCAGCAGTGAAGCGCGGAGAACAGGACGGGATGAAAAACTGTTTTTT
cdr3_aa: CASSEARRTGRDEKLFF

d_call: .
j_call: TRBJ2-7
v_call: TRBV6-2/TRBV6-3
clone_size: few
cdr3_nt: TGTGCCAGCAGTTGGACAAAGTACGAGCAGTACTTC
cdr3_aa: CASSWTKYEQYF

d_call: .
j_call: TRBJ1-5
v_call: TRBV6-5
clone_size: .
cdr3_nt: TGTGCCAGCAGTTACAGGGCCTCGGGTAATCAGCCCCAGCATTTT
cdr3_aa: CASSYRASGNQPQHF

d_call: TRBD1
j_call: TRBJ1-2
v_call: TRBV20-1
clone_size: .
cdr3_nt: TGCAGTGCTAGAGATCCGGGGACAGCGAACTACTATGGCTACACCTTC
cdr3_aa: CSARDPGTANYYGYTF

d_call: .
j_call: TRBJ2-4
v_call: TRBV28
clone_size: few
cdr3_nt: TGTGCCAGCAGTTTCACAGGCATTCAGTACTTC
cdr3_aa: CASSFTGIQYF

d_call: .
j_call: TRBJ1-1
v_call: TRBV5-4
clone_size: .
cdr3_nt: TGTGCCAGCAGCTTGGCCCCCAGGGGAAGTTACACTGAAGCTTTCTTT
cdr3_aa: CASSLAPRGSYTEAFF

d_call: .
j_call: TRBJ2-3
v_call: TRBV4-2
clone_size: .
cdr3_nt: TGTGCCAGCAGCCAAGCCTCCCGGGGAGATACGCAGTATTTT
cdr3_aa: CASSQASRGDTQYF

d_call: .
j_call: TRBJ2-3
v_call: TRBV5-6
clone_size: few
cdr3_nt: TGTGCCAGCAGCTTAGGTTCCGTGCGCACAGATACGCAGTATTTT
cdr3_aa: CASSLGSVRTDTQYF

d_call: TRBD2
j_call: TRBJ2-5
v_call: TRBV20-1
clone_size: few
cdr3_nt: TGCAGTGCTCATAAGCGGGAAGGTCAAGAGACCCAGTACTTC
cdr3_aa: CSAHKREGQETQYF

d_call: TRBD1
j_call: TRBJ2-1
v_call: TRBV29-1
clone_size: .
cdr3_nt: TGCAGCGTTGACGAAGGACAGGGTTGGGGTGAGCAGTTCTTC
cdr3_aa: CSVDEGQGWGEQFF

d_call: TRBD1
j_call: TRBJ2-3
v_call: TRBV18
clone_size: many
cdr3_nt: TGTGCCAGCTCACCGGGACAGGGGGCGACAGATACGCAGTATTTT
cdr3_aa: CASSPGQGATDTQYF

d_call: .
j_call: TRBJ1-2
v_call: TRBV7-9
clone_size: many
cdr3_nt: TGTGCCAGCAGCTTAGCCGGGGCAGGGGCCTATGGCTACACCTTC
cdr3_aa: CASSLAGAGAYGYTF

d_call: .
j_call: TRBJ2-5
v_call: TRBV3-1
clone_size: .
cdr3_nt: TGTGCCAGCAGCCGCCGGTTCCAAGAGACCCAGTACTTC
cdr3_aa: CASSRRFQETQYF

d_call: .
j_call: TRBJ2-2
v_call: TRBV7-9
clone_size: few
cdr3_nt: TGTGCCAGCAGTTCCGAATTGGCCGGGGAGCTGTTTTTT
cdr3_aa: CASSSELAGELFF

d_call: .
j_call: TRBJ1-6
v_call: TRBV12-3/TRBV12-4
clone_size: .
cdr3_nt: TGTGCCAGCAGCCCTGACTTAAGCGGTTCACCCCTCCACTTT
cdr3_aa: CASSPDLSGSPLHF

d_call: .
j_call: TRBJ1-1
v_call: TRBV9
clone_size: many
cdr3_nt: TGTGCCAGCAGCTCGACAGCAAACACTGAAGCTTTCTTT
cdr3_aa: CASSSTANTEAFF

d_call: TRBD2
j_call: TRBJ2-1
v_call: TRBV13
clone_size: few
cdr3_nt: TGTGCCAGCAGCTTGGGGACTAGCGTGAAGGGGGATGAGCAGTTCTTC
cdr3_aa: CASSLGTSVKGDEQFF

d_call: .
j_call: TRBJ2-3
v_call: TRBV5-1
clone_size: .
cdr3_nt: TGCGCCAGCAGCTTCCGGGACAGCACAGATACGCAGTATTTT
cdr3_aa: CASSFRDSTDTQYF

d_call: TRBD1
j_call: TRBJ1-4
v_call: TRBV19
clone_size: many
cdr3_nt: TGTGCCAGTAGTCCTCGACAGGGTAATGAAAAACTGTTTTTT
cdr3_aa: CASSPRQGNEKLFF

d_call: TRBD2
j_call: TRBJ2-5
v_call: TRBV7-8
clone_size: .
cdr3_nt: TGTGCCAGCGGTGGCGGGAGGGGGATTCAAGAGACCCAGTACTTC
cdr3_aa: CASGGGRGIQETQYF

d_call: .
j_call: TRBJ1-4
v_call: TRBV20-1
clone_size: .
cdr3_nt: TGCAGTGCCCTTCCACAGGCGGGTCTAGAAAAACTGTTTTTT
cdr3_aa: CSALPQAGLEKLFF

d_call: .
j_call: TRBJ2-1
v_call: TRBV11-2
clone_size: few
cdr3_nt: TGTGCCAGCAGCTTATTCCGGGACTGGTACAATGAGCAGTTCTTC
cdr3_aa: CASSLFRDWYNEQFF

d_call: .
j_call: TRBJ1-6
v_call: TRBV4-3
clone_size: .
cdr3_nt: TGCGCCAGCAGCCAAGTTACAGGGTATAATTCACCCCTCCACTTT
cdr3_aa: CASSQVTGYNSPLHF

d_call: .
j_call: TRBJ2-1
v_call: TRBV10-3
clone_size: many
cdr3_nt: TGCGCCTCTAGGAGCTCCTACAATGAGCAGTTCTTC
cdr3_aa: CASRSSYNEQFF

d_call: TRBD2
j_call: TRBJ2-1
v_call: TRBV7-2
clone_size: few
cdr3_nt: TGTGCCAGCAGCTTAGCTTTCCATCTAGCGGGAGGGCGGGATGAGCAGTTCTTC
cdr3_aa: CASSLAFHLAGGRDEQFF

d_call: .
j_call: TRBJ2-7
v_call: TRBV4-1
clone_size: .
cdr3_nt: TGCGCCAGCAGCCAAGAAACTGAATCCTACGAGCAGTACTTC
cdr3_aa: CASSQETESYEQYF

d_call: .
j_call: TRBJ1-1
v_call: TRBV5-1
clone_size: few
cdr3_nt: TGCGCCAGCAGCTTGGAGGCAGCCTTCAGAGGGGCTTTCTTT
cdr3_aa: CASSLEAAFRGAFF